The source of this TCR beta chain is a study of blood T cell repertoires in COVID-19. Study overall: The origin of the acute and convalescent COVID-19 samples was the United States, Italy and Spain. In each case, the material was cDNA or gDNA derived from T cells, B-cell-depleted T cells, or PBMCs.

Germline CDR1 KGHSH, CDR2 LQKENI. V was clipped by 8 bases and J by 4 bases; unmatched bases: 11. The CDR3 spans 16 residues. Under the authors' procedure: Amplifying reference gene primers gave estimates of nucleated cell counts. TCRdb's table, derived via immunoSEQ multiplex PCR, lists solely in-frame clones and lacks some. Clone size and the V and J calls come from that table; the DNA yielded D and trimming. The data show about 50,000 clones, around 85% seen once. Sample: peripheral blood. The J gene is TRBJ2-2, the V gene TRBV18, with 9 bases aligning to TRBD1. The clonotype originates from an older man with active COVID-19. The DNA for the CDR3 is TGTGCCAGCCGTGGACCGGGACAGGGTGGCACCGGGGAGCTGTTTTTT. This encodes CASRGPGQGGTGELFF.